These T cell receptor beta chains were read from a single sample in a study of Graves' ophthalmopathy and Graves' hyperthyroidism. In TCRdb, the multiplex PCR reads were re-called with MiXCR into one record per CDR3 protein. Of 400,000 or so distinct CDR3 sequences in the sample, 15% were seen once. Sequencing input: peripheral blood. The origin of the receptors is a woman aged 18-29 years with stable Graves' hyperthyroidism. Each CDR3 is given with its conserved first and last residue. The D gene is left open where the match is weak. Not all rows give a size; the values are once, few, many and, for expanded clones, a class.

cdr3_nt cdr3_aa v_call cdr3_length j_call d_call clone_size
TGTGCCAGCAGGTCGGACACTCTAGAGACCCAGTACTTC CASRSDTLETQYF TRBV6-1 13 TRBJ2-5 NA NA
TGTGCCATCTTACCTGACAGCGAAGCTTTCTTT CAILPDSEAFF TRBV6-5 11 TRBJ1-1 NA many
TGCAGTGCTCGTCTAAGCACTGAAGCTTTCTTT CSARLSTEAFF TRBV20-1 11 TRBJ1-1 NA many
TGTGCCAGCAGAAACGAACAGGGTCTCTATGGCTACACCTTC CASRNEQGLYGYTF TRBV6-1 14 TRBJ1-2 NA few
TGTGCCAGCGCCGAAGTCGCAGTCTCCTATAATTCACCCCTCCACTTT CASAEVAVSYNSPLHF TRBV27 16 TRBJ1-6 NA many
TGTGCCAGCAGTTTTGGCGGGGGGGCGATAGAGACCCAGTACTTC CASSFGGGAIETQYF TRBV12-3/TRBV12-4 15 TRBJ2-5 TRBD2 once
TGTGCCACCAGTGCTTCACGAGTCTCCTACGAGCAGTACTTC CATSASRVSYEQYF TRBV24-1 14 TRBJ2-7 NA NA
TGTGCCAGCAGCTTAGTCACAGGGAGCAATCAGCCCCAGCATTTT CASSLVTGSNQPQHF TRBV7-6 15 TRBJ1-5 NA few
TGTGCCAGCAGGACGTCCTCGGCTGTAACTAACTATGGCTACACCTTC CASRTSSAVTNYGYTF TRBV6-2/TRBV6-3 16 TRBJ1-2 NA many
TGTGCCAGCAGTCGAGCGAGGGAGACCCAGTACTTC CASSRARETQYF TRBV2 12 TRBJ2-5 NA many
TGCGCCAGCAGCGGCAGGGGGAGAGAGACCCAGTACTTC CASSGRGRETQYF TRBV5-1 13 TRBJ2-5 TRBD1 many
TGTGCCAGCAGCGTAGATAAGGGAACAGGAAACACCATATATTTT CASSVDKGTGNTIYF TRBV9 15 TRBJ1-3 NA many
TGCAGCGTTGATGGGGGATTGAACACTGAAGCTTTCTTT CSVDGGLNTEAFF TRBV29-1 13 TRBJ1-1 NA many
TGTGCCAGCAGTTCCTATCAGGCTTCTGGAAACACCATATATTTT CASSSYQASGNTIYF TRBV28 15 TRBJ1-3 NA many
TGCAGCGTTCTCATTGGACGGCGGAACACTGAAGCTTTCTTT CSVLIGRRNTEAFF TRBV29-1 14 TRBJ1-1 NA NA
TGTGCCAGTAGTATCGACGGTAGCAATCAGCCCCAGCATTTT CASSIDGSNQPQHF TRBV19 14 TRBJ1-5 NA many
TGTGCCAGTAGAAGTCCAGGGACCTACGAGCAGTACTTC CASRSPGTYEQYF TRBV19 13 TRBJ2-7 NA many
TGTGCCAGCAGCATTGGCTCCTACGAGCAGTACTTC CASSIGSYEQYF TRBV6-2/TRBV6-3 12 TRBJ2-7 NA many
TGCAGTGCTACTAGCGGGACCGGGGAGCTGTTTTTT CSATSGTGELFF TRBV20-1 12 TRBJ2-2 TRBD2 few
TGTGCCAGCAGCCCCCGGGCCGGGGAGCTGTTTTTT CASSPRAGELFF TRBV7-3 12 TRBJ2-2 NA NA
TGTGCCAGCAGCTTAGACCCTACCTACGAGCAGTACTTC CASSLDPTYEQYF TRBV11-3 13 TRBJ2-7 NA many
TGTGCCAGCAGCCCAGGACTAGCGGGGGGGAGGACCTACGAGCAGTACTTC CASSPGLAGGRTYEQYF TRBV7-9 17 TRBJ2-7 TRBD2 few
TGTGCCGGAAGGGGACAGGTTGTTGCTGAAGCTTTCTTT CAGRGQVVAEAFF TRBV6-1 13 TRBJ1-1 TRBD1 many
TGTGCCAGCAGTGAGGACGGCCATGGCTACACCTTC CASSEDGHGYTF TRBV2 12 TRBJ1-2 NA many
TGCAGCGTTTCGGAGGTGTACCAAGAGACCCAGTACTTC CSVSEVYQETQYF TRBV29-1 13 TRBJ2-5 NA many
TGCAGTGCCGAACCGGGACAGAGAATGAACACTGAAGCTTTCTTT CSAEPGQRMNTEAFF TRBV20-1 15 TRBJ1-1 TRBD1 NA
TGTGCCAGCATAACCCCAAAGGGCCTGAACACTGAAGCTTTCTTT CASITPKGLNTEAFF TRBV6-1 15 TRBJ1-1 NA many
TGTGCCAGCAGCTTAGGGGACAGATTCCGGGGCTATGGCTACACCTTC CASSLGDRFRGYGYTF TRBV11-2 16 TRBJ1-2 TRBD1 many
TGTGCCAGCAGTAACGAAAGGGGAGGACAGACCCAGAACTTGAACACTGAAGCTTTCTTT CASSNERGGQTQNLNTEAFF TRBV6-4 20 TRBJ1-1 NA many
TGCAGTGCCAGGACAGGAGGTAGCACTGAAGCTTTCTTT CSARTGGSTEAFF TRBV20-1 13 TRBJ1-1 TRBD1 many
TGTGCCAGCAGTGAATTCGGCAGGGGGGGGACTGAAGCTTTCTTT CASSEFGRGGTEAFF TRBV6-1 15 TRBJ1-1 TRBD1 NA
TGCAGGGCCCAGGGGGGCATGAACACTGAAGCTTTCTTT CRAQGGMNTEAFF TRBV20-1 13 TRBJ1-1 TRBD1 many
TGTGCCAGCAGCCATAATCCGGGACAGGGAGACTACGAGCAGTACTTC CASSHNPGQGDYEQYF TRBV11-1 16 TRBJ2-7 TRBD1 many
TGTGCCAGTATACGTCCCGACGGCACTGAAGCTTTCTTT CASIRPDGTEAFF TRBV19 13 TRBJ1-1 NA NA
TGTGCCAGCACCAGAACAGGGGGCAATGTGACTGAAGCTTTCTTT CASTRTGGNVTEAFF TRBV14 15 TRBJ1-1 TRBD1 many
TGTGCCAGCAGCGACTCCGGGAAGTATGGCTACACCTTC CASSDSGKYGYTF TRBV6-2/TRBV6-3 13 TRBJ1-2 NA many
TGTGCCAGCAGTTACCCACAGGTTTTTCAGCCCCAGCATTTT CASSYPQVFQPQHF TRBV6-5 14 TRBJ1-5 NA many
TGTGCCAGCAGCTTGGGCACCGGGGAGCTGTTTTTT CASSLGTGELFF TRBV12-3/TRBV12-4 12 TRBJ2-2 NA many
TGCGCCAGCAGCTTGGGAGGATTGACGGGGCCTAGCTCCTACGAGCAGTACTTC CASSLGGLTGPSSYEQYF TRBV5-1 18 TRBJ2-7 NA many
TGTGCCAGCAGCCAAAGAGGTATGGCGCCCACGGACACTGAAGCTTTCTTT CASSQRGMAPTDTEAFF TRBV14 17 TRBJ1-1 NA few
TGTGCCACCAGCAGAGATCGCAGGGGGCAGCAAGAGACCCAGTACTTC CATSRDRRGQQETQYF TRBV15 16 TRBJ2-5 TRBD1 many